These T cell receptor beta chains were read from a single sample in a study of blood T cell repertoires in COVID-19. The table came from immunoSEQ multiplex PCR; TCRdb's copy has only in-frame clones and leaves some out. The repertoire holds 200,000 to 250,000 clones, with 86% as singletons. Sequenced input: peripheral blood. The receptors come from an elderly woman with COVID-19, enrolled during active disease. CDR3s include the opening cysteine and the closing phenylalanine or tryptophan. Each record gives: J gene, clone size, D gene, V gene, CDR3 DNA, CDR3 protein. A D gene is named only where the DNA matches it firmly. Where a row states a size, it is once, few, many or the class of an expanded clone; other rows omit it.

J: TRBJ1-1; size: few; D: NA; V: TRBV7-9; DNA: TGTGCCAGCAGCTGGGGACAGAACACTGAAGCTTTCTTT; CDR3: CASSWGQNTEAFF
J: TRBJ2-7; size: NA; D: TRBD2; V: TRBV6-2/TRBV6-3; DNA: TGTGCCAGCAGCCTCACTAGCGGCCTTTTCAAGCAGTACTTC; CDR3: CASSLTSGLFKQYF
J: TRBJ1-6; size: NA; D: NA; V: TRBV6-5; DNA: TGTGCCAGTGTCGGGGAGGGGTATAATTCACCCCTCCACTTT; CDR3: CASVGEGYNSPLHF
J: TRBJ2-6; size: NA; D: TRBD2; V: TRBV18; DNA: TGTGCCAGCTCACCGGTGAGCGGGGCTGAGATCTCTGGGGCCAACGTCCTGACTTTC; CDR3: CASSPVSGAEISGANVLTF
J: TRBJ2-2; size: NA; D: NA; V: TRBV3-1/TRBV3-2; DNA: TGTGCCAGCAGCCAAGCCGGGGCCGGGGAGCTGTTTTTT; CDR3: CASSQAGAGELFF
J: TRBJ1-6; size: NA; D: NA; V: TRBV18; DNA: TGTGCCAGCTCACCAAGACAGGATGGCGATTCACCCCTCCACTTT; CDR3: CASSPRQDGDSPLHF
J: TRBJ1-1; size: NA; D: TRBD1; V: TRBV5-1; DNA: TGCGCCAGCAGCTCCTCAGGGACAGGGGGCACTGAAGCTTTCTTT; CDR3: CASSSSGTGGTEAFF
J: TRBJ2-1; size: few; D: NA; V: TRBV7-2; DNA: TGTGCCAGCAGCTCCGACGGGAGCTCCTACAATGAGCAGTTCTTC; CDR3: CASSSDGSSYNEQFF
J: TRBJ2-7; size: NA; D: TRBD2; V: TRBV3-1/TRBV3-2; DNA: TGTGCCAGCAGCCATTCTAGCGGGGCCTACGAGCAGTACTTC; CDR3: CASSHSSGAYEQYF
J: TRBJ1-1; size: NA; D: NA; V: TRBV10-3; DNA: TGTGCCATCAGTGCCGACACTGTCGGTTGGGCTTTCTTT; CDR3: CAISADTVGWAFF
J: TRBJ1-1; size: NA; D: NA; V: TRBV10-3; DNA: TGTGCCATCAGTTCGGCCGGACAGACGAACACTGAAGCTTTCTTT; CDR3: CAISSAGQTNTEAFF
J: TRBJ1-6; size: NA; D: TRBD1; V: TRBV23-1; DNA: TGCGCCAGCAGTCAATTTTCCTATCCGGGACAGGGGGCATTTAGGAATTCACCCCTCCACTTT; CDR3: CASSQFSYPGQGAFRNSPLHF
J: TRBJ1-2; size: NA; D: TRBD1; V: TRBV18; DNA: TGTGCCAGCTCACAACGACAGGGGTTAGATGGCTACACCTTC; CDR3: CASSQRQGLDGYTF
J: TRBJ1-1; size: NA; D: TRBD1; V: TRBV4-1; DNA: TGCGCCAGCAGCCACCGATTTGGACAGGGTAGTGAAGCTTTCTTT; CDR3: CASSHRFGQGSEAFF
J: TRBJ1-1; size: NA; D: NA; V: TRBV19; DNA: TGTGCCAGTAGAAGTAACGGGGGAGGAAACACTGAAGCTTTCTTT; CDR3: CASRSNGGGNTEAFF
J: TRBJ2-5; size: NA; D: NA; V: TRBV7-2; DNA: TGTGCCAGCAGCTTCCGCCAGGAGACCCAGTACTTC; CDR3: CASSFRQETQYF
J: TRBJ2-1; size: NA; D: NA; V: TRBV18; DNA: TGTGCCAGCTTACCAGGGGCGGACAATGAGCAGTTCTTC; CDR3: CASLPGADNEQFF
J: TRBJ2-5; size: NA; D: NA; V: TRBV3-1/TRBV3-2; DNA: TGTGCCAGCAGCCAAGGGGCCCGATACCAAGAGACCCAGTACTTC; CDR3: CASSQGARYQETQYF
J: TRBJ1-1; size: NA; D: NA; V: TRBV19; DNA: TGTGCCAGTAGTACCGCAGCGCTTGAGAACACTGAAGCTTTCTTT; CDR3: CASSTAALENTEAFF
J: TRBJ2-1; size: NA; D: NA; V: TRBV18; DNA: TGTGCCAGCTCACGGGGGGGCGAGTCCCAGTTCTTC; CDR3: CASSRGGESQFF
J: TRBJ1-6; size: once; D: TRBD1; V: TRBV28; DNA: TGTGCCAGCAGTCGGACAGGCGGAGGAAGTTCACCCCTCCACTTT; CDR3: CASSRTGGGSSPLHF
J: TRBJ2-1; size: NA; D: NA; V: TRBV19; DNA: TGTGCCAGTAGTTTCGGGGGATATGAGCAGTTCTTC; CDR3: CASSFGGYEQFF
J: TRBJ1-2; size: NA; D: NA; V: TRBV20-1; DNA: TGCAGCCCCTTCGGAGACTATGGCTACACCTTC; CDR3: CSPFGDYGYTF
J: TRBJ2-7; size: NA; D: NA; V: TRBV4-3; DNA: TGCGCCAGCAGCCAAGCCCTGTCCTCCTCCTACGAGCAGTACTTC; CDR3: CASSQALSSSYEQYF
J: TRBJ1-1; size: many; D: NA; V: TRBV4-3; DNA: TGCGCCAGCAGCCAAGGGCTCGGGGAGACTGAAGCTTTCTTT; CDR3: CASSQGLGETEAFF
J: TRBJ2-1; size: NA; D: NA; V: TRBV5-1; DNA: TGCGCCAGCAGCTATGGCACAGGCGGAAATGAGCAGTTCTTC; CDR3: CASSYGTGGNEQFF
J: TRBJ1-4; size: NA; D: TRBD1; V: TRBV2; DNA: TGTGCCAGCAATCCCGGGACAGGAGATTCGACTACGAAACTGTTTTTT; CDR3: CASNPGTGDSTTKLFF
J: TRBJ1-4; size: NA; D: TRBD1; V: TRBV28; DNA: TGTGCCAGCAGCTTGGGGGGGACAGGGTTGGAAAAACTGTTTTTT; CDR3: CASSLGGTGLEKLFF
J: TRBJ2-1; size: NA; D: TRBD1; V: TRBV18; DNA: TGTGCCAGCTCACCGAACACAGGGGTTTGGAATGAGCAGTTCTTC; CDR3: CASSPNTGVWNEQFF
J: TRBJ1-1; size: NA; D: TRBD1; V: TRBV5-1; DNA: TGCGCCAGCAGCGCGGGACAGTTGAACACTGAAGCTTTCTTT; CDR3: CASSAGQLNTEAFF
J: TRBJ1-1; size: NA; D: NA; V: TRBV19; DNA: TGTGCCAGTAGTATAGGGACAAACACTGAAGCTTTCTTT; CDR3: CASSIGTNTEAFF
J: TRBJ2-1; size: few; D: TRBD1; V: TRBV11-2; DNA: TGTGCCAGCAGCTCAGACTCCGGGACAGGGAACAATGAGCAGTTCTTC; CDR3: CASSSDSGTGNNEQFF
J: TRBJ2-7; size: NA; D: NA; V: TRBV19; DNA: TGTGCCAGTAGTATTTCCCCGCTAGCGCGTACCTACGAGCAGTACTTC; CDR3: CASSISPLARTYEQYF
J: TRBJ2-2; size: NA; D: TRBD2; V: TRBV7-2; DNA: TGTGCCAGCAGCTTAACACCCGGGGGGGGGAACACCGGGGAGCTGTTTTTT; CDR3: CASSLTPGGGNTGELFF
J: TRBJ1-2; size: NA; D: NA; V: TRBV27; DNA: TGTGCCAGCAGTTTATCCGACCGCACGGAGGGCTACACCTTC; CDR3: CASSLSDRTEGYTF
J: TRBJ1-2; size: NA; D: TRBD1; V: TRBV18; DNA: TGTGCCAGCTCACACCGGGACAGGGAGCCGAGGGGCTACACCTTC; CDR3: CASSHRDREPRGYTF
J: TRBJ1-2; size: once; D: TRBD1; V: TRBV5-4; DNA: TGTGCCAGCAGCTCGACAGGGCTGGGGGTCTCCTTC; CDR3: CASSSTGLGVSF
J: TRBJ1-1; size: NA; D: TRBD1; V: TRBV7-3; DNA: TGTGCCAGCAGCTCGAAGGGGGCCACTGAAGCTTTCTTT; CDR3: CASSSKGATEAFF
J: TRBJ1-6; size: NA; D: TRBD1; V: TRBV7-9; DNA: TGTGCCAGCAGCCCTGGGACAGGGCCTAATTCACCCCTCCACTTT; CDR3: CASSPGTGPNSPLHF
J: TRBJ1-1; size: NA; D: NA; V: TRBV28; DNA: TGTGCCAGCAGCCTCGCAGGGCGTGACACTGAAGCTTTCTTT; CDR3: CASSLAGRDTEAFF
J: TRBJ2-6; size: NA; D: NA; V: TRBV15; DNA: TGTGCCACCAGCAGAGATTCCCGGAGCTCTGGGGCCAACGTCCTGACTTTC; CDR3: CATSRDSRSSGANVLTF
J: TRBJ1-4; size: NA; D: NA; V: TRBV4-1; DNA: TGCGCCAGCAGCCAACCTCAGGGTGGTAATGAAAAACTGTTTTTT; CDR3: CASSQPQGGNEKLFF